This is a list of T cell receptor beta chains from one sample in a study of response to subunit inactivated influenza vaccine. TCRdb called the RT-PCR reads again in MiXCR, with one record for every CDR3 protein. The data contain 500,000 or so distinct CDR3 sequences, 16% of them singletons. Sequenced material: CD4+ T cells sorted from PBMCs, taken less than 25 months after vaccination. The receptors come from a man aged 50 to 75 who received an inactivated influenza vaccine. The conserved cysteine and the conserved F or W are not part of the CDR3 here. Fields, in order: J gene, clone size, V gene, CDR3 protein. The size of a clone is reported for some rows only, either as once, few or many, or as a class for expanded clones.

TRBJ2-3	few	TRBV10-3	AIRGTRSLTDTQY
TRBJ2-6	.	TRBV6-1	ASSPGLAASGANVLT
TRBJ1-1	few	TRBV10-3	AISEATGVNTEAF
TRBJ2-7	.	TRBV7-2	ASSFRAQREQY
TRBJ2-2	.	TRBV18	ASSPGQVTGELF
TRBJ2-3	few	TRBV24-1	ATSMTGTADTQY
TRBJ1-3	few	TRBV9	ASSAALSNTVYSGNTIY
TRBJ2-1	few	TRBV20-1	SAGRTGLSYNEQF
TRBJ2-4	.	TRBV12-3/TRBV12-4	ASSLARDPNIQY
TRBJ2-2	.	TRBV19	ASIGTGGNIRSGELF
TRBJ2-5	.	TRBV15	ATSRAWADQETQY
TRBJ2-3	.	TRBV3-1	ASSQEGLAGDTQY
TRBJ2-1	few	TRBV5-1	ASSLGFDRQGSYNEQF